The 14 T cell receptor beta chains reported below all come from one sample, sequenced in a study of blood T cell repertoires in COVID-19. Clones were sequenced by immunoSEQ multiplex PCR, and TCRdb holds only the in-frame ones, with some missing. Of 95,000 or so clones detected, about 89% appear once; the ten largest clones hold 3% to 4%. Material for sequencing was peripheral blood. Receptor source: a woman aged 65 to 85 with acute or convalescent COVID-19.

This sequence joins TRBV19 and TRBJ2-2, with D possibly being TRBD1 (6 bases). V lost 7 bases and J 3 bases, leaving 12 bases between the germline ends. The germline V gene encodes CDR1 LNHDA and CDR2 SQIVND (reference sequence). This CDR3 region has 14 residues. CDR3 DNA: TGTGCCAGTAAGCACAGGGTTGACACCGGGGAGCTGTTTTTT. It translates to CASKHRVDTGELFF.

V gene TRBV11-2 combines with J gene TRBJ2-1, with 7 bases aligning to TRBD2. From germline, CDR1 is SGHAT and CDR2 FQNNGV. This CDR3 has 14 amino acids. The J segment lost 5 bases and the V segment lost 3 bases, leaving 4 bases of the junction unmatched. CDR3 amino acids: CASSFGTINNEQFF. The CDR3 nucleotides read TGTGCCAGCAGCTTCGGGACTATAAACAATGAGCAGTTCTTC.

This chain links TRBV7-9 with TRBJ1-5; 8 bases are shared with TRBD1. This CDR3 has 15 residues. Unmatched junction bases numbered 4, after V lost 3 bases and J lost 3 bases. CDR1 and CDR2 from the germline V gene are SEHNR and FQNEAQ (reference sequence). CDR3 nucleotides: TGTGCCAGCAGCTTGGCAGGGGGCATCAATCAGCCCCAGCATTTT. This translates into CASSLAGGINQPQHF.

V and J are TRBV6-5 and TRBJ2-7; 8 positions agree with TRBD1. Germline assignment: CDR1 MNHEY and CDR2 SVGAGI. The V gene end was trimmed by 5 bases and the J gene end by 4 bases; junction bases not matched to a gene: 1. The CDR3 contains 12 residues. The CDR3 region has the DNA TGTGCCAGCAGTCGGGACAGGTACGAGCAGTACGTC. This sequence encodes CASSRDRYEQYV.

The CDR3 nucleotides read TGCGCCAGCAGCCAAGATTGGGACAGACAAGAGACCCAGTACTTC. Protein: CASSQDWDRQETQYF. The V gene is TRBV4-1, the J gene TRBJ2-5, with 7 nucleotides matching TRBD1. Losses at the gene ends were 0 bases for V and 2 bases for J; bases not matched to a gene: 3. This CDR3 contains 15 residues. CDR1 and CDR2 from the germline V gene are MGHRA and YSYEKL.

The chain is built from TRBV20-1 and TRBJ2-3; 10 bases align to TRBD2. The J segment lost 1 base and the V segment lost 3 bases, leaving 7 bases of the junction unmatched. In germline, CDR1 is DFQATT, CDR2 SNEGSKA (reference sequence). This CDR3 has 16 amino acids. The CDR3 here is CSASGLAGARTDTQYF. CDR3 bases: TGCAGTGCTAGTGGGCTAGCGGGAGCACGCACAGATACGCAGTATTTT.

The chain is built from TRBV30 and TRBJ2-5, with 7 bases matching TRBD1. Trimming removed 5 bases from V and 2 bases from J; junction bases left unmatched: 11. The germline gives CDR1 GTSNPN, CDR2 SVGIG (reference sequence). The CDR3 is made up of 15 amino acids. The CDR3 loop is CAWQPQGQLQETQYF. The CDR3 DNA is TGTGCCTGGCAACCCCAGGGACAGTTACAAGAGACCCAGTACTTC.

The chain has TRBV7-9 and TRBJ2-1; no clear D gene. Germline-derived CDR1 and CDR2 are SEHNR and FQNEAQ (reference sequence). This CDR3 has 14 amino acids. Deletions cut 5 bases from V and 0 bases from J, with 8 bases between. The CDR3 DNA is TGTGCCAGCAGCCCTCGGAGCTCCTACAATGAGCAGTTCTTC. Translating gives CASSPRSSYNEQFF.

The genes are TRBV3-1 (or the pseudogene TRBV3-2) and TRBJ2-1; 8 nucleotides match TRBD2. In germline, CDR1 is LGHDT, CDR2 YNNKEL (reference sequence). This CDR3 comprises 15 residues. The V and J ends lost 0 bases and 4 bases, in that order; junction bases with no gene match: 2. This CDR3 is CASSQDSSGYNEQFF. The CDR3 bases are TGTGCCAGCAGCCAAGATTCTAGCGGGTACAATGAGCAGTTCTTC.

This clone was seen a few times. This chain uses TRBV10-3 with TRBJ2-1; TRBD1 matches 8 bases. The CDR3 spans 15 residues. V shed 8 bases, J shed 6 bases, and the junction held 12 bases outside the gene matches. Germline V gene sequence: CDR1 ENHRY, CDR2 SYGVKD. The CDR3 coding sequence is TGTGCCATCGAAACCTCCGGACAGGGTATCAATGAGCAGTTCTTC. Translation: CAIETSGQGINEQFF.

The rearrangement joins TRBV28 to TRBJ2-5, with D maybe TRBD1 (5 bases). With 1 base removed from V and 0 bases from J, the gap between germline ends came to 12 bases. Germline V gene sequence: CDR1 MDHEN, CDR2 SYDVKM. The CDR3 is 16 residues long. As DNA, the CDR3 is TGTGCCAGCAGTTTATTGCTGGGGCAGAACCAAGAGACCCAGTACTTC. Protein product: CASSLLLGQNQETQYF.

This clone has more than one count but fewer than ten. This chain links TRBV3-1 (or the pseudogene TRBV3-2) with TRBJ1-1; the match to TRBD1 covers 7 bases. Germline lookup yields CDR1 LGHDT and CDR2 YNNKEL (reference sequence). With 1 base clipped from V and 5 bases from J, the junction kept 7 bases outside the gene matches. The CDR3 runs 15 residues. CDR3 loop: CASSQVPGGRTEAFF. CDR3 DNA: TGTGCCAGCAGCCAAGTCCCAGGGGGGAGGACTGAAGCTTTCTTT.

This clone was observed a few times. Different DNA sequences within this sample yield the same CDR3. V usage is TRBV6-5 and J usage is TRBJ1-6, with 9 bases aligning to TRBD1. Trimming removed 6 bases from V and 5 bases from J; junction bases left unmatched: 8. The germline CDR1 and CDR2 sequences are MNHEY and SVGAGI. This CDR3 is built from 16 residues. The DNA for the CDR3 is TGTGCCAGCAGCTACAGGACAGGGGTGAATAATTCACCCCTCCACTTT. Translated: CASSYRTGVNNSPLHF.

As for this clone: The identical CDR3 is also encoded by other nucleotide sequences in the sample. This chain joins TRBV7-9 and TRBJ1-4; 8 nucleotides line up with TRBD1. Germline-derived CDR1 and CDR2 are SEHNR and FQNEAQ (reference sequence). This CDR3 contains 14 residues. V gave up 1 base and J gave up 5 bases; unmatched junction bases: 0. The CDR3: CASSLGQGNEKLFF. CDR3 nucleotide sequence: TGTGCCAGCAGCTTAGGACAGGGGAATGAAAAACTGTTTTTT.